These 27 T cell receptor beta chains were sequenced from one sample in a study of regulatory T cells in long-lasting Graves disease (dated by TCRdb to the early 2020s). The method was multiplex PCR. The listed sequencing device is Illumina HiSeq 4000. CDR3 regions were amplified by Arm-PCR with iRepertoire HTBI primers to construct TCR beta libraries. The public reads were reprocessed in TCRdb via fastp at Q25 and MiXCR, keeping in-frame beta chains. Each CDR3 protein appears once, grouped with its most common genes and DNA. This sample holds roughly 350,000 distinct CDR3 sequences; over 15% were observed only once. 30% of the sample is held by the ten biggest clonotypes. In the paper's terms, the time point label means: newly diagnosed GD, antithyroid drugs for less than 3 months. For both TCR sequencing and RNA sequencing, RNA was extracted from PBMCs in TRIzol. The same data also contributed to another study, on T cells in Graves' hyperthyroidism and ophthalmopathy.

The material sequenced was peripheral blood mononuclear cells (PBMCs), taken at new diagnosis, from a patient treated with antithyroid drugs. The receptors derive from a man in his forties or fifties with Graves disease. Donor details come from another sample of the same person, matched by shared clones.

This clonotype appeared many times. The rearrangement joins TRBV28 to TRBJ2-4; either TRBD1 or TRBD2 may supply D (6 bases each). The CDR3 consists of 14 residues. V lost 8 bases to trimming and J lost 7 bases, with 18 bases between them. Germline values: CDR1 MDHEN, CDR2 SYDVKM. CDR3 sequence: CASEGSWGANIQYF. CDR3 nucleotides: TGTGCCAGCGAGGGTAGCTGGGGGGCGAACATTCAGTACTTC.

The gene calls are TRBV9 and TRBJ1-1; D might be TRBD1 (5 bases). The germline V and J ends were trimmed by 6 bases and 1 base, with 10 bases remaining between them. CDR1 is SGDLS, CDR2 YYNGEE, per germline. CDR3 length: 13 amino acids. The CDR3 sequence: CASTRQQNTEAFF. CDR3 in DNA: TGTGCCAGCACCAGACAGCAGAACACTGAAGCTTTCTTT.

This clonotype has ten or more counts. The chain couples TRBV2 to TRBJ1-3, with 8 bases that match TRBD1. V gave up 8 bases and J gave up 2 bases; unmatched junction bases: 5. There are 14 residues in the CDR3. CDR1 is SNHLY, CDR2 FYNNEI, per germline. The CDR3 DNA is TGTGCCAGCCGCGGACAGGGCCCTGGAAACACCATATATTTT. As protein: CASRGQGPGNTIYF.

This clonotype was detected ten times or more. The CDR3 here is CASSIDSGGFTGELFF. The CDR3 DNA reads as TGCGCCAGCAGCATCGATAGCGGGGGGTTCACCGGGGAGCTGTTTTTT. The rearrangement joins TRBV5-1 to TRBJ2-2; 10 bases are shared with TRBD2. This CDR3 is built from 16 residues. Germline CDR1 and CDR2: SGHRS and YFSETQ. V lost 4 bases to trimming and J lost 4 bases; unmatched junction nucleotides: 7.

The table lists this clonotype with many counts. V usage is TRBV9 and J usage is TRBJ2-7, with D maybe TRBD2 (6 bases). This CDR3 spans 14 amino acids. In germline, CDR1 is SGDLS, CDR2 YYNGEE. V gave up 3 bases and J gave up 4 bases, with 14 bases separating them. This chain's CDR3 is CASSALGLPYEQYF. CDR3 nucleotide sequence: TGTGCCAGCAGCGCCCTGGGACTCCCGTACGAGCAGTACTTC.

J is TRBJ1-1 and V is TRBV30; D is unclear. Per germline, CDR1 GTSNPN and CDR2 SVGIG (reference sequence). V was cut by 5 bases and J by 8 bases, with 12 bases left in between. The CDR3 is made up of 11 amino acids. This CDR3 is CAWLPSLEAFF. CDR3 bases: TGTGCCTGGCTGCCTTCTTTGGAAGCTTTCTTT. The variable domain in full, completed from reference TRBV30 and TRBJ1-1, reads SQTIHQWPATLVQPVGSPLSLECTVEGTSNPNLYWYRQAAGRGLQLLFYSVGIGQISSEVPQNLSASRPQDRQFILSSKKLLLSDSGFYLCAWLPSLEAFFGQGTRLTVV.

This clonotype was observed many times. This sequence joins TRBV20-1 and TRBJ2-2; no firm D call. The CDR3 is 16 residues long. The ends were cut back, 6 bases at V and 0 bases at J, with 17 bases in the middle. Germline lookup yields CDR1 DFQATT and CDR2 SNEGSKA (reference sequence). CDR3 coding DNA: TGCAGTGCCGCGGACCGCCGTGACGCGAACACCGGGGAGCTGTTTTTT. As protein: CSAADRRDANTGELFF.

The chain links TRBV4-2 to TRBJ1-1; TRBD1 is a possible D gene (5 bases). This CDR3 region has 14 residues. V lost 4 bases and J lost 4, with 13 bases in between. Germline V lookup: CDR1 LGHNA, CDR2 YNFKEQ. CDR3 protein: CASSPSSGLTEAFF. The CDR3 region has the DNA TGTGCCAGCAGCCCAAGCTCAGGGCTCACTGAAGCTTTCTTT.

At least ten counts were recorded for this clonotype. The chain has TRBV13 and TRBJ2-5, with D possibly called TRBD1 or TRBD2 (6 bases each). V was trimmed by 4 bases and J by 3 bases, leaving 12 bases between them. The germline V gene encodes CDR1 PRHDT and CDR2 FYEKMQ (reference sequence). The CDR3 loop spans 14 amino acids. The CDR3 here is CASSYWGAEETQYF. The CDR3 region has the DNA TGTGCCAGCAGCTACTGGGGGGCCGAAGAGACCCAGTACTTC.

This clonotype was detected a few times. The chain uses TRBV28 and TRBJ2-3, with D possibly TRBD2 on 6 matching bases. The germline gives CDR1 MDHEN, CDR2 SYDVKM. Trimming removed 6 bases from V and 7 bases from J, with 20 bases in between. This CDR3 region has 15 residues. CDR3 loop: CASSFGAEGTNTQYF. For the CDR3, the DNA is TGTGCCAGCAGCTTTGGGGCGGAGGGTACGAATACGCAGTATTTT.

In this sample, this clonotype turned up many times. J is TRBJ1-6 and V is TRBV11-3, with D unresolved. V lost 5 bases and J lost 3, with 8 bases in between. Per germline, CDR1 SGHNT and CDR2 YENEEA. The CDR3 spans 14 residues. The CDR3 DNA follows: TGTGCCAGCAGCGACACATACTATAATTCACCCCTCCACTTT. Amino acids: CASSDTYYNSPLHF. Variable domain in full (rest from reference TRBV11-3 and TRBJ1-6): EAGVVQSPRYKIIEKKQPVAFWCNPISGHNTLYWYLQNLGQGPELLIRYENEEAVDDSQLPKDRFSAERLKGVDSTLKIQPAELGDSAVYLCASSDTYYNSPLHFGNGTRLTVT.

This clonotype was seen ten or more times. This sequence joins TRBV9 and TRBJ2-2; D could derive from TRBD1 or TRBD2 (5 bases each). V lost 0 bases, J lost 3 bases, and 9 bases lay in between. Germline values: CDR1 SGDLS, CDR2 YYNGEE. CDR3 length: 15 residues. For the CDR3, the DNA is TGTGCCAGCAGCGTAGGAGGGGCCGACACCGGGGAGCTGTTTTTT. This sequence encodes CASSVGGADTGELFF.

Ten or more counts support this clonotype. The V and J genes are TRBV3-1 and TRBJ2-3; no reliable D call. Per germline, CDR1 LGHDT and CDR2 YNNKEL (reference sequence). The CDR3 runs to 13 residues. Trimming took 1 base from V and 5 from J, leaving 7 bases between them. CDR3 sequence (DNA): TGTGCCAGCAGCCAAGGCGCCGAAGATACGCAGTATTTT. Protein sequence: CASSQGAEDTQYF.

The chain is built from TRBV7-2 and TRBJ1-1; perhaps TRBD1 as D (6 bases). Germline V gene data show CDR1 as SGHTA and CDR2 as FQGNSA. V was trimmed by 5 bases and J by 5 bases, leaving 18 bases between them. CDR3 size: 15 residues. CDR3 DNA: TGTGCCAGCAGCCCCGATCCGAACAGGGTTACTGAAGCTTTCTTT. Amino acid sequence: CASSPDPNRVTEAFF.

This clonotype was recorded a few times. The chain carries TRBV4-2 and TRBJ2-5; D may be TRBD2 (7 bases). The germline V gene encodes CDR1 LGHNA and CDR2 YNFKEQ. CDR3 size: 15 residues. V was shortened by 4 bases and J by 5 bases, with 17 bases between the two germline ends. Written as DNA, the CDR3 is TGTGCCAGCAGCCGGGGGGGCGAGGGGAAGGAGACCCAGTACTTC. Its protein is CASSRGGEGKETQYF.

On this clonotype: Sequence at one end of the junction differs from germline and may be a read error. The V and J genes are TRBV18 and TRBJ2-7; no clear D gene. The germline V gene encodes CDR1 KGHSH and CDR2 LQKENI. The CDR3 is 14 residues long. The CDR3 DNA follows: TGTGCCAGCTCACCTACTGAAAGCTCCTACGAGCAGTGCTTC. Translation: CASSPTESSYEQCF.

This chain connects TRBV6-1 to TRBJ2-3, with D possibly matching TRBD1 (5 bases). With 6 bases removed from V and 0 bases from J, the gap between germline ends came to 10 bases. CDR1 is MNHNS, CDR2 SASEGT, per germline. The CDR3 has 14 residues. The DNA of the CDR3 is TGTGCCAGCAGCAGACAGACTAGCACAGATACGCAGTATTTT. Its translation is CASSRQTSTDTQYF.

This clonotype was picked up many times. The CDR3 nucleotides are TGCGCCAGCAGCTTGAGGGGGGCCGGGACCCAGTACTTC. Translating it yields CASSLRGAGTQYF. The J gene is TRBJ2-5, the V gene TRBV5-1, with D perhaps being TRBD1 or TRBD2 (6 bases each). The CDR3 length is 13 residues. V lost 1 base and J lost 7, with 11 bases in between. Germline CDR1 reads SGHRS; CDR2 reads YFSETQ.

This clonotype was observed a handful of times. This chain links TRBV6-1 with TRBJ2-3, with D perhaps matching TRBD2 (5 bases). The CDR3 length is 14 residues. The germline V gene encodes CDR1 MNHNS and CDR2 SASEGT. The V gene lost 6 bases and the J gene lost 4 bases, with 14 bases spanning the gap. CDR3 sequence (DNA): TGTGCCAGCAGCCGAAACTCGAGGGCAGATACGCAGTATTTT. Translating it yields CASSRNSRADTQYF.

This clonotype appeared many times. V usage is TRBV28 and J usage is TRBJ2-1, with TRBD2 matching 8 bases. Per the germline V gene, CDR1 is MDHEN and CDR2 is SYDVKM. The trim removed 6 bases at V and 3 bases at J, leaving 7 bases unmatched. The CDR3 extends over 15 amino acids. This CDR3 is CASRSGTSGYNEQFF. The CDR3 nucleotides are TGTGCCAGCAGATCCGGGACTAGTGGCTACAATGAGCAGTTCTTC.

This clonotype was counted at least ten times. V and J are TRBV11-2 and TRBJ2-7; TRBD2 agrees at 8 bases. CDR3 size: 14 residues. Losses at the gene ends were 2 bases for V and 7 bases for J; bases not matched to a gene: 7. In germline, CDR1 is SGHAT, CDR2 FQNNGV. CDR3 bases: TGTGCCAGCAGCTTAATTCTAGCGGGCAGTGAGCAGTACTTC. Residues: CASSLILAGSEQYF.

This clonotype was picked up a small number of times. In DNA, the CDR3 is TGCAGTGCTACCCAGGCCCGCTATGGCTACACCTTC. Residues: CSATQARYGYTF. The rearrangement joins TRBV20-1 to TRBJ1-2; D unclear. CDR1 DFQATT and CDR2 SNEGSKA come from the germline V gene (reference sequence). Trimming shortened V by 4 bases and J by 4 bases, and 10 bases separated the two germline ends. The CDR3 runs 12 residues.

This clonotype was seen repeatedly, ten times or more. The rearrangement uses TRBV7-9 and TRBJ2-1; D gene unclear. V was cut by 3 bases and J by 6 bases, with 15 bases left in between. The CDR3 length is 15 residues. The germline V gene encodes CDR1 SEHNR and CDR2 FQNEAQ (reference sequence). This CDR3 is CASSFIRDSGNEQFF. The CDR3 DNA reads TGTGCCAGCAGCTTTATTAGGGATTCTGGCAATGAGCAGTTCTTC.

The chain couples TRBV6-1 to TRBJ1-5, with D hard to call. Germline CDR1 MNHNS, CDR2 SASEGT. The CDR3 spans 12 residues. V was clipped by 8 bases and J by 3 bases, with 8 bases between them. This CDR3 is CASEEFNQPQHF. In DNA, the CDR3 is TGTGCCAGCGAGGAGTTCAATCAGCCCCAGCATTTT.

This clonotype occurred a few times. A single base separates this from a much larger clone, so it may be a read error. The rearrangement joins TRBV28 to TRBJ1-5, with TRBD1 as a possible D gene (6 bases). With 1 base removed from V and 4 bases from J, the gap between germline ends came to 14 bases. Germline V lookup: CDR1 MDHEN, CDR2 SYDVKM. The CDR3 totals 16 residues. CDR3 protein: CASSLLGQGRNQPQHF. DNA of the CDR3: TGTGCCAGCAGTTTATTGGGGCAGGGGAGGAATCAGCCCCAGCATTTT.

Points on this clonotype: A far larger clone is only one base removed, so a read error is likely. The rearrangement links TRBV6-2 or TRBV6-3 to TRBJ2-1, with D uncertain. Trimming removed 2 bases at V and 10 bases at J, with 15 bases between. CDR1 and CDR2 (germline): MNHEY, SVGEGT. The CDR3 is made up of 14 amino acids. The CDR3 here is CASSYGQASDEQFF. In DNA form, the CDR3 reads TGTGCCAGCAGTTACGGGCAGGCAAGCGACGAGCAGTTCTTC.

This clonotype was observed many times. The CDR3 reads CASSFRGPNSYEQYF. CDR3 sequence (DNA): TGTGCCAGCAGTTTTAGGGGGCCGAACTCCTACGAGCAGTACTTC. This chain links TRBV12-3 or TRBV12-4 with TRBJ2-7; TRBD1 agrees at 7 bases. The CDR3 length is 15 residues. J lost 0 bases, V lost 3 bases, and 5 bases had no gene match.